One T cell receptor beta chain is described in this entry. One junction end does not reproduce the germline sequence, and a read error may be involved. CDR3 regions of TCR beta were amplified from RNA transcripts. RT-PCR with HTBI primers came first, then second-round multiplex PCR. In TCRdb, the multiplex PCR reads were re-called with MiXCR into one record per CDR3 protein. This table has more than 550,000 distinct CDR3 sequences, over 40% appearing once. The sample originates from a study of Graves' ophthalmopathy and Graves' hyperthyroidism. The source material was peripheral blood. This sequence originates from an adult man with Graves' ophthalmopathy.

The CDR3 DNA sequence: TGTGCCGGCAGTCGGACAGCCAACACTGAAGCTTTCTTT. It encodes CAGSRTANTEAFF. V gene TRBV7-8 combines with J gene TRBJ1-1; possible D gene TRBD1, 6 bases. The CDR3 spans 13 residues. Per germline, CDR1 SGHVS and CDR2 FQNEAQ.